The 3 T cell receptor beta chains below all came from one sample that was sequenced in a study of PD-L1 blockade in urothelial cancer. Assay: immunoSEQ multiplex PCR; the TCRdb copy retains only in-frame clones and omits some. Among fewer than 130,000 clones listed, roughly 88% were seen once. Material: PBMCs, obtained around atezolizumab (anti-PD-L1) treatment. The receptors stem from a middle-aged man with urothelial cancer.

The chain has TRBV27 and TRBJ1-2; D call uncertain. This CDR3 spans 13 amino acids. Trimming pared 1 base from V and 8 bases from J, leaving 11 bases between. Per germline, CDR1 MNHEY and CDR2 SMNVEV (reference sequence). Here the CDR3 DNA reads TGTGCCAGCAGTTTATTCCACTCCTGGGGCTACACCTTC. Translating it yields CASSLFHSWGYTF.

The CDR3: CASSPASGRSDTQYF. The CDR3 bases are TGTGCCAGCAGCCCAGCTAGCGGGAGGTCAGATACGCAGTATTTT. This rearrangement joins TRBV5-4 to TRBJ2-3; the match to TRBD2 covers 11 bases. Germline lookup yields CDR1 SGHNT and CDR2 YYREEE (reference sequence). The CDR3 totals 15 residues. The V segment lost 4 bases and the J segment 4 bases; nucleotides outside the gene matches: 5. Filled out from reference TRBV5-4 and TRBJ2-3, the complete variable domain reads ETGVTQSPTHLIKTRGQQVTLRCSSQSGHNTVSWYQQALGQGPQFIFQYYREEENGRGNFPPRFSGLQFPNYSSELNVNALELDDSALYLCASSPASGRSDTQYFGPGTRLTVL.

This chain uses TRBV27 with TRBJ2-3; the D is unclear. Trimming pared 0 bases from V and 2 bases from J, leaving 6 bases between. CDR3 length: 14 amino acids. Germline CDR1 and CDR2: MNHEY and SMNVEV (reference sequence). CDR3 DNA sequence: TGTGCCAGCAGTTTATCGAGACTCACAGATACGCAGTATTTT. It encodes CASSLSRLTDTQYF.